The 3 T cell receptor beta chains presented below share a single source sample, sequenced in a study of cytomegalovirus exposure and HLA in healthy donors. A multiplex PCR was run with 60 Vbeta primers and 13 Jbeta primers. Produced via immunoSEQ multiplex PCR; TCRdb's table is partial and in-frame only. The table records 150,000 to 200,000 clones, around 86% of them present only once. The material sequenced was PBMCs. The source of these receptors is a woman aged 18-29 years in good health and CMV-seronegative.

The chain joins TRBV30 to TRBJ1-2; D might be TRBD1 (5 bases). Trimming shortened V by 7 bases and J by 1 base, and 7 bases separated the two germline ends. CDR1 GTSNPN and CDR2 SVGIG come from the germline V gene (reference sequence). This CDR3 has 11 amino acids. CDR3 in amino acids: CASRVNYGYTF. The DNA of the CDR3 is TGTGCCTCCAGGGTTAACTATGGCTACACCTTC.

The chain couples TRBV7-9 to TRBJ2-2, with 9 bases aligning to TRBD2. The CDR3 spans 17 residues. Germline V gene lookup returns CDR1 SEHNR and CDR2 FQNEAQ (reference sequence). V shed 3 bases, J shed 6 bases, and the junction held 11 bases outside the gene matches. CDR3 in amino acids: CASSFDPGLASSGELFF. The DNA for the CDR3 is TGTGCCAGCAGCTTTGACCCGGGACTAGCTTCCTCCGGGGAGCTGTTTTTT.

The V and J genes are TRBV5-4 and TRBJ2-7, with 9 nucleotides matching TRBD2. The germline V gene encodes CDR1 SGHNT and CDR2 YYREEE (reference sequence). V lost 4 bases, J lost 5 bases, and 7 bases stayed unmatched. The CDR3 contains 14 residues. This CDR3 is CASSVLAGEDEQYF. For the CDR3, the DNA is TGTGCCAGCAGCGTATTAGCGGGAGAGGACGAGCAGTACTTC.